The clone carrying this T cell receptor (beta chain) was observed a few times. Antigen unknown. The data belong to a study of beta chain features in type 1 diabetes. CDR1 MNHNY and CDR2 SVGAGI come from the germline V gene (reference sequence). Trimming pared 4 bases from V and 12 bases from J, leaving 18 bases between. The CDR3 covers 13 residues. Regarding the study as a whole: Researchers cautioned that cDNA sequencing could over-represent cells with high TCR expression.

Expressed TCRB transcripts were sequenced after all isolated RNA was converted to cDNA. The assay was immunoSEQ multiplex PCR, and TCRdb's table has in-frame clones only and misses some. The sample holds fewer than 650,000 clones, roughly 15% seen once. V usage is TRBV6-6 and J usage is TRBJ1-1, with a tentative D call TRBD1 (5 bases). This TCR was sampled from a young man in good health. What was sequenced was naive CD4+ T cells from blood. Here the CDR3 reads CASSSFPRVDSFF. DNA for the CDR3: TGTGCCAGCAGTTCGTTCCCCAGGGTTGATTCTTTCTTT.